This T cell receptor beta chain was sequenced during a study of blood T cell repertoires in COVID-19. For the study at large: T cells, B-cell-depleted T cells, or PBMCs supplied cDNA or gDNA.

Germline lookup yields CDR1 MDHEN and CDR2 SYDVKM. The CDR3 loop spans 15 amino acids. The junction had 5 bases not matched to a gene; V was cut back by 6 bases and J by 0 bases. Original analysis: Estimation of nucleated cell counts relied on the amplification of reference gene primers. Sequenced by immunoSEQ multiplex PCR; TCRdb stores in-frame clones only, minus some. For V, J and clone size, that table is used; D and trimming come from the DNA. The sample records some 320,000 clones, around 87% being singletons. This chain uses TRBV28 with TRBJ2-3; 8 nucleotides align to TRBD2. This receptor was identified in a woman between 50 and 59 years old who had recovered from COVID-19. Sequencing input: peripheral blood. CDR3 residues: CASSLTSASTDTQYF. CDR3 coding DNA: TGTGCCAGCAGCCTGACTAGCGCTAGCACAGATACGCAGTATTTT.